This record concerns one T cell receptor (beta chain) sequence. What it recognizes is unknown. Every isolated RNA sample was fully reverse transcribed, so sequencing captured expressed TCRB transcripts. Naive, central memory and regulatory T cell samples yielded around 3.6 million reads on average. The repertoire was sequenced with immunoSEQ multiplex PCR; TCRdb's copy has only in-frame clones and lacks some. The sample includes around 240,000 clones, roughly 9.6% of them seen just once. The source of the sample is a study of beta chain features in type 1 diabetes. Study information: All samples combined gave 107,917,701 sorted cells for examination. Study observations and caveats: The cDNA sequencing approach could over-represent high-TCR-expressing cells.

The germline gives CDR1 SGHRS, CDR2 YFSETQ. V was clipped by 0 bases and J by 3 bases, with 14 bases between them. This CDR3 region has 16 residues. Based on CD45RO/CCR7/CD25/CD127/CD95/CD27, CD4+ regulatory, stem cell-like memory, naive and central memory cells were sorted. The gene calls are TRBV5-1 and TRBJ2-3; D perhaps matches TRBD1 (6 bases). The sequence came from a woman between 18 and 29 years old in good health. What was sequenced was naive CD4+ T cells from blood. The CDR3 DNA sequence: TGCGCCAGCAGCTTGGTAGGCTCAGGGGTGACAGATACGCAGTATTTT. This gives the protein CASSLVGSGVTDTQYF. Looking up the rest from reference TRBV5-1 and TRBJ2-3 gives the full variable domain: KAGVTQTPRYLIKTRGQQVTLSCSPISGHRSVSWYQQTPGQGLQFLFEYFSETQRNKGNFPGRFSGRQFSNSRSEMNVSTLELGDSALYLCASSLVGSGVTDTQYFGPGTRLTVL.